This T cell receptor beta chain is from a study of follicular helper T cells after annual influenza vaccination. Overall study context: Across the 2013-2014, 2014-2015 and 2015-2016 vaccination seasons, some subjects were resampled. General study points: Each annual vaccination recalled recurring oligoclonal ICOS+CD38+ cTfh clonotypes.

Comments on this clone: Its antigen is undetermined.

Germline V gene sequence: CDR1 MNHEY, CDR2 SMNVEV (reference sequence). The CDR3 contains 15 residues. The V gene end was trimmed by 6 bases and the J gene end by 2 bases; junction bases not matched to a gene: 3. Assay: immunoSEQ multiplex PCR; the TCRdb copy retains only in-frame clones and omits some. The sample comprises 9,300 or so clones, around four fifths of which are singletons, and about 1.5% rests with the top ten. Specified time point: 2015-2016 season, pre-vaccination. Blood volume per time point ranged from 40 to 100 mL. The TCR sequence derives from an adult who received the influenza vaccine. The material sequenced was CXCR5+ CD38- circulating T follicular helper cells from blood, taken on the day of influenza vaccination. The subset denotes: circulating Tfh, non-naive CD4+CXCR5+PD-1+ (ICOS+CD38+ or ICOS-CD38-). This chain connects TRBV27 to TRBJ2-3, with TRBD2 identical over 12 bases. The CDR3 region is CASRRLAGDTDTQYF. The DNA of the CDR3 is TGTGCCAGCAGAAGACTAGCGGGAGACACAGATACGCAGTATTTT.